This T cell receptor (beta chain) derives from a study of cytomegalovirus exposure and HLA in healthy donors. General study results and limits: The majority of TCR sequences were rare, yet some public TCRs appeared in many donors. Listed as cytomegalovirus-associated were more than 150 TCR beta chains. According to reports, the classifier identified cytomegalovirus status with high specificity and sensitivity.

Comment on this clone: Its antigen is unidentified.

Assay used: immunoSEQ multiplex PCR; TCRdb lists only in-frame clones, some missing. The data contain 150,000 to 200,000 clones, more than 70% of them singletons. J gave up 6 bases and V 4 bases, and 11 bases lay outside the gene matches. Germline lookup yields CDR1 MDHEN and CDR2 SYDVKM. The CDR3 is 16 residues long. Sequenced sample: PBMCs. V usage is TRBV28 and J usage is TRBJ2-3; 9 nucleotides match TRBD2. The TCR sequence derives from a man aged 30-40 years in good health and CMV-seropositive. This CDR3 reads CASSSLVAGVIDTQYF. The CDR3 DNA follows: TGTGCCAGCAGTTCCCTCGTAGCGGGAGTGATTGATACGCAGTATTTT.